The 28 T cell receptor beta chains below were found in one sample sequenced in a study of Graves' ophthalmopathy and Graves' hyperthyroidism. Researchers took RNA transcripts and amplified TCR beta CDR3 regions from them. First-round RT-PCR relied on HTBI primers, and a second-round multiplex PCR came next. TCRdb re-analysed the multiplex PCR reads in MiXCR, keeping a single row per CDR3 protein. The sample includes around 400,000 distinct CDR3 sequences, approximately 20% of them seen just once. Material: peripheral blood. These receptors were obtained from a woman aged 18-29 years with Graves' ophthalmopathy.

This clonotype was picked up many times. The chain is built from TRBV11-2 and TRBJ2-7; D remains ambiguous. There are 18 residues in the CDR3. V lost 1 base to trimming and J lost 2 bases, with 21 bases between them. Germline loops: CDR1 SGHAT, CDR2 FQNNGV. CDR3 region: CASSLVPAGSAFTYEQYF. The DNA for the CDR3 is TGTGCCAGCAGCTTAGTACCCGCCGGGTCCGCTTTTACCTACGAGCAGTACTTC.

This clonotype was seen ten or more times. This rearrangement joins TRBV11-2 to TRBJ1-1; perhaps TRBD1 as D (6 bases). V lost 4 bases and J lost 7, with 19 bases in between. The CDR3 totals 15 residues. Germline V gene data show CDR1 as SGHAT and CDR2 as FQNNGV. The CDR3 DNA follows: TGTGCCAGCAGCTCTCGGGTAGGGGGTACCATTGAAGCTTTCTTT. Translated: CASSSRVGGTIEAFF.

This clonotype was seen repeatedly, ten times or more. This rearrangement joins TRBV4-1 to TRBJ1-6, with 10 bases aligning to TRBD1. Germline lookup yields CDR1 MGHRA and CDR2 YSYEKL. V lost 2 bases, J lost 10 bases, and 11 bases stayed unmatched. The CDR3 contains 17 residues. CDR3 in DNA: TGCGCCAGCAGCCAAAAGCCCCCCGGGACAGGGGCATCACCCCTCCACTTT. The encoded protein is CASSQKPPGTGASPLHF.

The sample holds many counts of this clonotype. The chain employs TRBV12-3 or TRBV12-4 and TRBJ2-2, with 11 bases identical to TRBD2. Trimming at V came to 4 bases and at J to 2 bases, leaving 12 bases not matched to a gene. The CDR3 runs to 19 residues. This CDR3 reads CASSSLWLAGGKNTGELFF. DNA of the CDR3: TGTGCCAGCAGTTCCCTGTGGCTAGCGGGGGGCAAAAACACCGGGGAGCTGTTTTTT.

The chain joins TRBV11-2 to TRBJ2-3, with D uncertain. Germline loops: CDR1 SGHAT, CDR2 FQNNGV. The CDR3 covers 14 residues. V dropped 4 bases and J dropped 1 base, with 9 bases sitting between them. This CDR3 is CASSSRSGTDTQYF. The CDR3 coding sequence is TGTGCCAGCAGCTCCCGTTCGGGCACAGATACGCAGTATTTT.

The chain uses TRBV6-2 or TRBV6-3 and TRBJ2-7, with 7 nucleotides matching TRBD1. This CDR3 has 13 amino acids. The germline CDR1 and CDR2 sequences are MNHEY and SVGEGT. The V gene end was trimmed by 6 bases and the J gene end by 7 bases; junction bases not matched to a gene: 9. The DNA of the CDR3 is TGTGCCAGCAGGGGACAGTGGGCGGAGGAGCAGTACTTC. It translates to CASRGQWAEEQYF.

This clonotype was recorded many times. CDR3 nucleotide sequence: TGTGCCAGTAGTATAGGGCACAGGCCTAACACTGAAGCTTTCTTT. This translates into CASSIGHRPNTEAFF. The J gene is TRBJ1-1, the V gene TRBV19; D perhaps matches TRBD1 (5 bases). This CDR3 contains 15 residues. In germline, CDR1 is LNHDA, CDR2 SQIVND (reference sequence). V was shortened by 1 base and J by 2 bases, with 11 bases between the two germline ends.

The chain combines TRBV7-6 with TRBJ2-5, with D unclear. The CDR3 spans 14 residues. The germline gives CDR1 SGHVS, CDR2 FNYEAQ. V dropped 0 bases and J dropped 5 bases, with 10 bases sitting between them. CDR3 nucleotides: TGTGCCAGCAGCTTAGCGTATAAGGTTGAGACCCAGTACTTC. Its translation is CASSLAYKVETQYF.

The chain combines TRBV19 with TRBJ1-1; D is ambiguous. This CDR3 contains 15 residues. The V and J ends lost 1 base and 0 bases respectively, with 9 bases between them. CDR1 is LNHDA, CDR2 SQIVND, per germline (reference sequence). CDR3 coding DNA: TGTGCCAGTAGTATAGCAGGTTCCCTGAACACTGAAGCTTTCTTT. Amino acid sequence: CASSIAGSLNTEAFF.

This clonotype appeared many times. The rearrangement joins TRBV6-7 to TRBJ1-1, with no clear D. TRBV6-7 is annotated as an ORF whose role is uncertain. Trimming pared 10 bases from V and 1 base from J, leaving 19 bases between. The CDR3 contains 15 residues. The CDR3 here is CANAEAGAENTEAFF. CDR3 in DNA: TGTGCCAACGCCGAAGCCGGCGCGGAGAACACTGAAGCTTTCTTT.

The chain carries TRBV6-2 or TRBV6-3 and TRBJ2-7, with 8 bases fitting TRBD1. The CDR3 has 13 amino acids. Germline lookup yields CDR1 MNHEY and CDR2 SVGEGT. V was clipped by 4 bases and J by 6 bases; unmatched bases: 5. The CDR3 DNA is TGTGCCAGCAGTTCGGACAGGGATGGCGAGCAGTACTTC. Translated: CASSSDRDGEQYF.

This clonotype showed up just once. V gene TRBV6-2 or TRBV6-3 combines with J gene TRBJ1-5; a possible D gene is TRBD1 (5 bases). Germline CDR1 and CDR2: MNHEY and SVGEGT. This CDR3 has 15 residues. CDR3 protein: CGGGGGGGGGGPQHF. The CDR3 bases are TGTGGGGGGGGGGGGGGGGGGGGGGGGGGGGGGCCCCAGCATTTT.

At least ten counts were recorded for this clonotype. The chain carries TRBV6-1 and TRBJ2-2, with 9 bases that match TRBD1. Germline CDR1 and CDR2: MNHNS and SASEGT. The CDR3 loop spans 15 amino acids. V was clipped by 4 bases and J by 6 bases; unmatched bases: 6. The CDR3 DNA is TGTGCCAGCAGTGCCGGGACAGGGCAAGCCGGGGAGCTGTTTTTT. It yields the protein CASSAGTGQAGELFF.

This clonotype has at least ten counts. V and J are TRBV4-3 and TRBJ1-1; possibly TRBD1 for D (5 bases). Trimming left V 8 bases short and J 3 bases short, with 16 bases between. The CDR3 extends over 14 amino acids. The V gene's germline CDR1 is LGHNA and CDR2 YSLEER. CDR3: CASGFGHADTEAFF. In DNA form, the CDR3 reads TGCGCCAGCGGATTTGGACATGCGGACACTGAAGCTTTCTTT.

In its sample, this clonotype was seen many times. The V call is TRBV4-3, the J call TRBJ1-5, with D hard to call. CDR1 is LGHNA and CDR2 is YSLEER in the germline V gene. Trimming shortened V by 4 bases and J by 4 bases, and 14 bases separated the two germline ends. The CDR3 extends over 15 amino acids. CDR3 amino acids: CASSLNLGTNQPQHF. CDR3 nucleotide sequence: TGCGCCAGCAGCCTCAATCTCGGAACTAATCAGCCCCAGCATTTT.

The table lists this clonotype with many counts. The V and J genes are TRBV18 and TRBJ1-1; D remains ambiguous. Deletions cut 8 bases from V and 0 bases from J, with 10 bases between. CDR1 and CDR2 from the germline V gene are KGHSH and LQKENI. This CDR3 region has 13 residues. This chain's CDR3 is CASSPGLNTEAFF. DNA of the CDR3: TGTGCCAGCAGCCCCGGCCTGAACACTGAAGCTTTCTTT.

The V call is TRBV6-1, the J call TRBJ1-1; 9 positions match TRBD1. The V segment lost 6 bases and the J segment 6 bases; nucleotides outside the gene matches: 5. Germline lookup yields CDR1 MNHNS and CDR2 SASEGT. The CDR3 has 13 residues. Here the CDR3 reads CASRTGGQPEAFF. The CDR3 DNA reads TGTGCCAGCAGAACAGGGGGCCAACCTGAAGCTTTCTTT.

This clonotype came up many times. For the CDR3, the DNA is TGTGCCAGCACCGGGACTATGGGGGCGGGCGAGCAGTACTTC. The encoded protein is CASTGTMGAGEQYF. The rearrangement uses TRBV2 and TRBJ2-7; D may be TRBD2 (7 bases). CDR1 SNHLY and CDR2 FYNNEI come from the germline V gene. V lost 7 bases and J 6 bases, leaving 19 bases between the germline ends. The CDR3 is made up of 14 amino acids.

This clonotype was seen repeatedly, ten times or more. The chain combines TRBV6-1 with TRBJ1-1; D remains unclear. Germline V CDR1 and CDR2: MNHNS, SASEGT. V was trimmed by 2 bases and J by 4 bases, leaving 11 bases between them. The CDR3 totals 14 residues. This CDR3 is CASSELGEGTEAFF. In DNA, the CDR3 is TGTGCCAGCAGTGAACTTGGGGAAGGCACTGAAGCTTTCTTT.

In this sample, this clonotype turned up many times. The chain combines TRBV30 with TRBJ2-7; D is possibly TRBD1 or TRBD2 (5 bases each). CDR3 size: 14 residues. V was clipped by 1 base and J by 5 bases, with 15 bases between them. Germline V gene lookup returns CDR1 GTSNPN and CDR2 SVGIG (reference sequence). CDR3 bases: TGTGCCTGGAGTGATCCTAGCCAGGGCAACGAGCAGTACTTC. Its translation: CAWSDPSQGNEQYF.

This clonotype was detected ten times or more. The chain has TRBV11-2 and TRBJ1-3, with a weak D call TRBD1 (6 bases). Germline V lookup: CDR1 SGHAT, CDR2 FQNNGV. Trimming left V 4 bases short and J 8 bases short, with 18 bases between. The CDR3 runs to 15 residues. The CDR3 DNA follows: TGTGCCAGCAGCTCTAACAGGGTTCCTGGGGACACCATATATTTT. It specifies CASSSNRVPGDTIYF.

The rearrangement joins TRBV18 to TRBJ2-5; the D is unclear. CDR1 and CDR2 (germline): KGHSH, LQKENI. V gave up 0 bases and J gave up 2 bases, with 7 bases separating them. CDR3 length: 14 amino acids. The CDR3 nucleotides read TGTGCCAGCTCACCACCGAATAGGCAAGAGACCCAGTACTTC. Protein: CASSPPNRQETQYF.

V usage is TRBV6-5 and J usage is TRBJ1-1, with 10 positions matching TRBD1. The CDR3 covers 16 residues. Trimming cost V 4 bases and J 4 bases; bases outside gene matches: 9. Germline V gives CDR1 MNHEY, CDR2 SVGAGI. The CDR3 region has the DNA TGTGCCAGCAGTTCCCGGGACAGGGGATCGGGCACTGAAGCTTTCTTT. Amino acid sequence: CASSSRDRGSGTEAFF.

The genes are TRBV6-1 and TRBJ2-7; no clear D gene. CDR3 size: 13 residues. V dropped 8 bases and J dropped 0 bases, with 11 bases sitting between them. The germline CDR1 and CDR2 sequences are MNHNS and SASEGT. The CDR3 DNA sequence: TGTGCCAGCCATCAAGCCGGCTCCTACGAGCAGTACTTC. Translation gives CASHQAGSYEQYF.

This clonotype was observed many times. This rearrangement joins TRBV6-2 or TRBV6-3 to TRBJ2-7; D unresolved. V gave up 6 bases and J gave up 7 bases, with 19 bases separating them. The V gene's germline CDR1 is MNHEY and CDR2 SVGEGT. The CDR3 has 14 amino acids. CDR3 region: CASSPSGVLGEQYF. The CDR3 DNA follows: TGTGCCAGCAGCCCCAGTGGGGTCCTGGGGGAGCAGTACTTC.

In this sample, this clonotype turned up many times. The chain combines TRBV7-2 with TRBJ2-5; D is unclear. The CDR3 covers 15 residues. CDR1 is SGHTA, CDR2 FQGNSA, per germline. V gave up 1 base and J gave up 0 bases, with 9 bases separating them. The CDR3 nucleotides read TGTGCCAGCAGCTTAGGCCAGTCCTACCAAGAGACCCAGTACTTC. This encodes CASSLGQSYQETQYF.

This clonotype showed up many times. One base away lies a much larger clone, so this may be a sequencing read error. The rearrangement uses TRBV6-1 and TRBJ1-6; no clear D. This CDR3 region has 15 residues. The germline V gene encodes CDR1 MNHNS and CDR2 SASEGT. The chain's CDR3 is CASIAKGEYNLPLHF. The CDR3 nucleotides read TGTGCCAGCATCGCGAAAGGCGAATATAATTTACCCCTCCACTTT.

This clonotype occurred many times. The J gene is TRBJ2-7, the V gene TRBV11-1, with 10 bases fitting TRBD1. Trimming cost V 5 bases and J 2 bases; bases outside gene matches: 6. CDR3 length: 15 residues. Per the germline V gene, CDR1 is SGHAT and CDR2 is FQDESV (reference sequence). CDR3 sequence reads: CASSPGQGLPYEQYF. The CDR3 DNA is TGTGCCAGCAGCCCGGGACAGGGGCTCCCCTACGAGCAGTACTTC.